The 11 T cell receptor beta chains below all came from one sample that was sequenced in a study of beta chain features in type 1 diabetes. Regarding the study as a whole: For Type 1 diabetes patients, all four CD4+ subsets carried TCRB CDR3s that were moderately but significantly shorter.

These receptors' targets are unknown. All of the isolated RNA was reverse transcribed, so expressed TCRB transcripts were sequenced. Sequencing used immunoSEQ multiplex PCR; TCRdb keeps in-frame clones, though not all of them. The data show some 290,000 clones, roughly 13% seen once. What was sequenced was naive CD4+ T cells from blood. The receptors here all came from a young man with type 1 diabetes.

The rearrangement links TRBV2 to TRBJ2-6; possibly TRBD1 for D (5 bases). The V gene's germline CDR1 is SNHLY and CDR2 FYNNEI. The CDR3 is made up of 15 amino acids. The V gene lost 7 bases and the J gene lost 2 bases, with 12 bases spanning the gap. The CDR3 sequence: CASTNWTPGANVLTF. The CDR3 bases are TGTGCCAGCACCAATTGGACACCTGGGGCCAACGTCCTGACTTTC. Full variable domain (remainder filled in from reference TRBV2 and TRBJ2-6): EPEVTQTPSHQVTQMGQEVILRCVPISNHLYFYWYRQILGQKVEFLVSFYNNEISEKSEIFDDQFSVERPDGSNFTLKIRSTKLEDSAMYFCASTNWTPGANVLTFGAGSRLTVL.

This clone was detected only a few times. The rearrangement joins TRBV7-3 to TRBJ2-3; 10 bases are shared with TRBD1. The V and J ends lost 4 bases and 4 bases, in that order; junction bases with no gene match: 2. This CDR3 has 14 residues. Looked up from germline, CDR1 is SGHTA and CDR2 is FQGTGA. CDR3 sequence (DNA): TGTGCCAGCAGCTCGACAGGGGGCGCAGATACGCAGTATTTT. It is translated as CASSSTGGADTQYF.

This clone appeared a few times. The gene calls are TRBV5-1 and TRBJ2-1; 8 nucleotides match TRBD1. Germline V CDR1 and CDR2: SGHRS, YFSETQ. This CDR3 spans 14 amino acids. V shed 1 base and J 6 bases; nucleotides not matched to a gene: 3. DNA for the CDR3: TGCGCCAGCAGCTTGTCGACAGGGGTCAATGAGCAGTTCTTC. This gives the protein CASSLSTGVNEQFF. Together with reference TRBV5-1 and TRBJ2-1, the CDR3 gives the full variable domain: KAGVTQTPRYLIKTRGQQVTLSCSPISGHRSVSWYQQTPGQGLQFLFEYFSETQRNKGNFPGRFSGRQFSNSRSEMNVSTLELGDSALYLCASSLSTGVNEQFFGPGTRLTVL.

The chain uses TRBV28 and TRBJ2-7; no clear D. Germline V CDR1 and CDR2: MDHEN, SYDVKM. V dropped 1 base and J dropped 7 bases, with 14 bases sitting between them. This CDR3 comprises 14 residues. Written as DNA, the CDR3 is TGTGCCAGCAGTTTATCCCCCGCCCTGAGGGAGCAGTACTTC. Its translation is CASSLSPALREQYF. Variable domain in full (rest from reference TRBV28 and TRBJ2-7): DVKVTQSSRYLVKRTGEKVFLECVQDMDHENMFWYRQDPGLGLRLIYFSYDVKMKEKGDIPEGYSVSREKKERFSLILESASTNQTSMYLCASSLSPALREQYFGPGTRLTVT.

In this sample, this clone turned up a few times. The genes are TRBV4-2 and TRBJ1-5; 10 bases are a match to TRBD1. Germline V gene lookup returns CDR1 LGHNA and CDR2 YNFKEQ. The CDR3 totals 15 residues. J lost 6 bases, V lost 0 bases, and 2 bases had no gene match. Here the CDR3 reads CASSQDRTGGQPQHF. DNA of the CDR3: TGTGCCAGCAGCCAAGATCGGACAGGGGGTCAGCCCCAGCATTTT.

The V call is TRBV30, the J call TRBJ1-2; the match to TRBD1 covers 10 bases. This CDR3 is 14 amino acids long. The V gene end was trimmed by 3 bases and the J gene end by 5 bases; junction bases not matched to a gene: 6. CDR1 and CDR2 from the germline V gene are GTSNPN and SVGIG (reference sequence). CDR3 amino acids: CAWSRRQGAYGYTF. The CDR3 bases are TGTGCCTGGAGCCGCCGACAGGGGGCTTATGGCTACACCTTC.

This clone was detected only a few times. The chain has TRBV4-3 and TRBJ2-7; TRBD1 aligns across 9 bases. The V segment lost 1 base and the J segment 2 bases; nucleotides outside the gene matches: 12. The CDR3 totals 18 residues. In germline, CDR1 is LGHNA, CDR2 YSLEER. The CDR3 DNA sequence: TGCGCCAGCAGCCAAGGAATCACGGGACAGGGTACCGCCTACGAGCAGTACTTC. It encodes CASSQGITGQGTAYEQYF.

The chain links TRBV28 to TRBJ1-3; 8 nucleotides match TRBD1. Germline values: CDR1 MDHEN, CDR2 SYDVKM. This CDR3 has 14 amino acids. V gave up 10 bases and J gave up 2 bases; unmatched junction bases: 7. The CDR3 nucleotides read TGTGCCACCACGACGACAGGGGCTGGAAACACCATATATTTT. This translates into CATTTTGAGNTIYF.

This clone was seen just once. The rearrangement uses TRBV13 and TRBJ2-6; the D gene is possibly TRBD1 (6 bases). The V and J ends lost 3 bases and 2 bases respectively, with 20 bases between them. The germline V gene encodes CDR1 PRHDT and CDR2 FYEKMQ (reference sequence). The CDR3 length is 19 residues. CDR3 loop: CASSLVQGQLTAGANVLTF. The DNA of the CDR3 is TGTGCCAGCAGCTTGGTTCAAGGACAGTTGACCGCTGGGGCCAACGTCCTGACTTTC.

This clone has only a few counts. The V call is TRBV29-1, the J call TRBJ1-5; TRBD1 matches 9 bases. Germline V gene lookup returns CDR1 SQVTM and CDR2 ANQGSEA. The V gene end was trimmed by 6 bases and the J gene end by 5 bases; junction bases not matched to a gene: 5. The length of the CDR3 is 13 residues. The CDR3 spells CSVRQGEHQPQHF. The DNA for the CDR3 is TGCAGCGTAAGACAGGGGGAGCATCAGCCCCAGCATTTT.

This clone showed up just a few times. At one end, the junction sequence differs from germline, possibly due to a read error. The rearrangement joins TRBV7-2 to TRBJ2-3, with TRBD2 identical over 11 bases. The length of the CDR3 is 15 residues. Germline lookup yields CDR1 SGHTA and CDR2 FQGNSA. CDR3 sequence reads: CASSIAGGQTDTQYF. The DNA of the CDR3 is TGTGCCAGCAGCATAGCGGGAGGGCAAACAGATACGCAGTATTTT.